These 28 T cell receptor beta chains originate from one sample sequenced in a study of T cell repertoires in cytomegalovirus infection. Their recognized antigens are unknown. TCRdb reanalysed the reads using MiXCR and keeps one entry per CDR3 protein. The repertoire consists of some 940,000 distinct CDR3 sequences, with roughly 30% occurring once and the leading ten covering more than 13%. The starting material was cultured CD8+ T cells from PBMCs, obtained from culture after CMV antigen stimulation. These receptors all come from a human donor in good health (CMV status not recorded). Some clones in this sample may be carry-over from other donors' samples.

This clonotype was observed at least ten times. J is TRBJ2-2 and V is TRBV7-6; 7 positions agree with TRBD2. Per germline, CDR1 SGHVS and CDR2 FNYEAQ. V shed 5 bases and J 6 bases; nucleotides not matched to a gene: 12. The CDR3 is 16 residues long. CDR3 sequence: CASSLSLLARSGELFF. CDR3 nucleotide sequence: TGTGCCAGCAGCCTCTCCTTACTAGCGCGGTCCGGGGAGCTGTTTTTT.

This sequence joins TRBV10-3 and TRBJ1-5; D gene unclear. Trimming pared 3 bases from V and 0 bases from J, leaving 9 bases between. The germline CDR1 and CDR2 sequences are ENHRY and SYGVKD. CDR3 length equals 15 residues. The CDR3 spells CAISDGQFSNQPQHF. As DNA, the CDR3 is TGTGCCATCAGTGATGGGCAGTTTAGCAATCAGCCCCAGCATTTT.

A few counts support this clonotype. V gene TRBV12-3 or TRBV12-4 combines with J gene TRBJ2-2; weak D call: TRBD1 (6 bases). This CDR3 is 16 amino acids long. V was shortened by 6 bases and J by 6 bases, with 20 bases between the two germline ends. The CDR3 nucleotides are TGTGCCAGCAGAGATCTAAATACAGGGTATTCCGGGGAGCTGTTTTTT. This encodes CASRDLNTGYSGELFF.

This clonotype was recorded a few times. The gene calls are TRBV7-6 and TRBJ1-2; the D is unclear. V was pared by 0 bases and J by 6 bases, with 11 bases between. Germline V CDR1 and CDR2: SGHVS, FNYEAQ. This CDR3 is 14 amino acids long. The CDR3 DNA is TGTGCCAGCAGCTTAGCAGGAGGGAGAGATGGCTACACCTTC. Amino acid sequence: CASSLAGGRDGYTF.

This clonotype was seen only a few times. The genes are TRBV12-5 and TRBJ2-1, with 9 positions matching TRBD1. Germline V gives CDR1 LGHNT, CDR2 FRNRAP. The CDR3 length is 15 residues. The CDR3 spells CASVGDRDSYNEQFF. CDR3 DNA sequence: TGTGCCAGCGTAGGGGACAGGGACAGCTACAATGAGCAGTTCTTC.

The rearrangement uses TRBV4-1 and TRBJ2-6; D unclear. The germline V gene has CDR1 MGHRA and CDR2 YSYEKL. Trimming took 1 base from V and 4 from J, leaving 8 bases between them. This CDR3 has 15 amino acids. The CDR3 sequence: CASSQVMAGANVLTF. The CDR3 bases are TGCGCCAGCAGCCAAGTAATGGCCGGGGCCAACGTCCTGACTTTC.

This clonotype has a count of ten or more. The chain carries TRBV12-3 or TRBV12-4 and TRBJ2-7; 9 nucleotides align to TRBD2. Trimming removed 6 bases from V and 6 bases from J; junction bases left unmatched: 3. The CDR3 covers 12 residues. CDR3 amino acids: CASSLAGTEQYV. CDR3 nucleotides: TGTGCCAGCAGCCTAGCGGGGACCGAGCAGTACGTC.

The gene calls are TRBV5-1 and TRBJ2-5; D is perhaps TRBD2 (6 bases). The CDR3 totals 20 residues. V lost 7 bases and J 5 bases, leaving 36 bases between the germline ends. Germline loops: CDR1 SGHRS, CDR2 YFSETQ. The DNA of the CDR3 is TGCGCCAGCGGACGGGAGCTCGACGGCTTAGGGCTCGACCCCCACGAGACCCAGTACTTC. This encodes CASGRELDGLGLDPHETQYF.

This chain joins TRBV28 and TRBJ2-3; D may be TRBD2 (7 bases). Looked up from germline, CDR1 is MDHEN and CDR2 is SYDVKM. V gave up 5 bases and J gave up 6 bases, with 21 bases separating them. CDR3 size: 16 residues. The CDR3 here is CASSALGGPVLDTQYF. The CDR3 DNA follows: TGTGCCAGCAGTGCTTTGGGGGGGCCGGTTCTTGATACGCAGTATTTT.

The chain has TRBV11-2 and TRBJ2-3; TRBD2 is a possible D gene (7 bases). Germline CDR1 and CDR2: SGHAT and FQNNGV. CDR3 length equals 18 residues. The V end lost 5 bases, the J end lost 0 bases, and 21 bases lay between the germline ends. CDR3 sequence (DNA): TGTGCCAGCAGCCCAGATTGGCGGGGGCCCTCTAGCACAGATACGCAGTATTTT. Amino acid sequence: CASSPDWRGPSSTDTQYF.

The chain carries TRBV7-3 and TRBJ1-1, with unresolved D. The CDR3 is 13 residues long. The ends were cut back, 5 bases at V and 7 bases at J, with 14 bases in the middle. CDR1 is SGHTA, CDR2 FQGTGA, per germline. The CDR3 DNA reads TGTGCCAGCAGCCCAGTAGAGGGTGGTGAAGCTTTCTTT. This translates into CASSPVEGGEAFF.

To note about this clonotype: Possible read error: a much larger clone is one base away. The V and J genes are TRBV6-2 or TRBV6-3 and TRBJ2-2, with TRBD1 identical over 9 bases. This CDR3 is built from 18 residues. Germline lookup yields CDR1 MNHEY and CDR2 SVGEGT. CDR3 region: CASHVNLRTGVNTEELFF. CDR3 nucleotide sequence: TGTGCCAGCCATGTGAATCTCCGGACAGGGGTGAACACCGAGGAGCTGTTTTTT.

This clonotype has at least ten counts. The chain links TRBV7-8 to TRBJ1-1, with D possibly being TRBD1 (5 bases). Germline values: CDR1 SGHVS, CDR2 FQNEAQ. The CDR3 is made up of 16 amino acids. V lost 1 base and J lost 0, with 12 bases in between. The CDR3: CASSLEPRGVNTEAFF. In nucleotides, the CDR3 is TGTGCCAGCAGCTTAGAGCCCCGGGGGGTGAACACTGAAGCTTTCTTT.

The rearrangement links TRBV6-2 or TRBV6-3 to TRBJ2-1; perhaps TRBD2 as D (6 bases). Germline CDR1 and CDR2: MNHEY and SVGEGT. The V and J ends lost 4 bases and 0 bases respectively, with 13 bases between them. This CDR3 contains 16 residues. The CDR3 DNA reads as TGTGCCAGCAGTTCCGAGGGTAGCGGCTCCTACAATGAGCAGTTCTTC. It encodes CASSSEGSGSYNEQFF.

V and J are TRBV27 and TRBJ1-5, with unresolved D. Germline values: CDR1 MNHEY, CDR2 SMNVEV (reference sequence). V lost 6 bases and J 7 bases, leaving 13 bases between the germline ends. The CDR3 is 13 residues long. The CDR3 sequence is CASSSVEGQPQHF. The CDR3 DNA reads as TGTGCCAGCAGCTCGGTTGAAGGGCAGCCCCAGCATTTT.

V usage is TRBV4-2 and J usage is TRBJ2-7; possibly TRBD1 or TRBD2 for D (5 bases each). This CDR3 spans 18 amino acids. Per germline, CDR1 LGHNA and CDR2 YNFKEQ. Trimming stripped 1 base from V and 6 bases from J, with 25 bases between. CDR3 bases: TGTGCCAGCAGCCAAGGGGGGACCGGGGAAACGGGGCTGTTCGAGCAGTACTTC. Its protein product is CASSQGGTGETGLFEQYF.

This clonotype showed up many times. The gene calls are TRBV7-8 and TRBJ2-5; D uncertain. Germline lookup yields CDR1 SGHVS and CDR2 FQNEAQ. The CDR3 totals 14 residues. Between the trimmed V and J ends, which lost 1 base and 2 bases, there was a span of 8 bases. The CDR3 is CASSLGADQETQYF. The CDR3 nucleotides read TGTGCCAGCAGCTTAGGAGCAGATCAAGAGACCCAGTACTTC.

To note about this clonotype: At one of its ends the junction is not consistent with the germline gene, which may arise from a read error. The chain links TRBV18 to TRBJ2-5, with D perhaps TRBD1 (7 bases). The CDR3 is 16 amino acids. Germline V gene data show CDR1 as KGHSH and CDR2 as LQKENI. CDR3 nucleotides: TGTGTCAGCTCACCACTCGCAGGGGGGCGTCAAGAGACCCAGTACTTC. Its translation is CVSSPLAGGRQETQYF. The whole variable domain, filled in from reference TRBV18 and TRBJ2-5, reads NAGVMQNPRHLVRRRGQEARLRCSPMKGHSHVYWYRQLPEEGLKFMVYLQKENIIDESGMPKERFSAEFPKEGPSILRIQQVVRGDSAAYFCVSSPLAGGRQETQYFGPGTRLLVL.

This clonotype was seen at least ten times. The chain recombines TRBV7-8 with TRBJ2-1; 7 bases agree with TRBD1. The germline CDR1 and CDR2 sequences are SGHVS and FQNEAQ. The length of the CDR3 is 15 residues. With 1 base clipped from V and 8 bases from J, the junction kept 8 bases outside the gene matches. The DNA of the CDR3 is TGTGCCAGCAGCTTAGATAGGGGGCTATCTGATGAGCAGTTCTTC. The encoded protein is CASSLDRGLSDEQFF.

Concerning this clonotype: The junction and the germline gene differ at one end; a read error may be behind it. The chain joins TRBV7-2 to TRBJ2-3, with TRBD2 matching 13 bases. Germline loops: CDR1 SGHTA, CDR2 FQGNSA. The CDR3 sequence is 15 residues long. The CDR3 DNA is TGTGCTAGCAGCTTAACTAGCGGGGGGGTGGATACGCAGTATTTT. Protein sequence: CASSLTSGGVDTQYF.

CDR3 bases: TGTGCCAGCAGCGCCAAGCGGGGGGCCTACCAAGAGACCCAGTACTTC. Its protein is CASSAKRGAYQETQYF. The chain joins TRBV7-8 to TRBJ2-5; 9 nucleotides agree with TRBD2. The V gene's germline CDR1 is SGHVS and CDR2 FQNEAQ. The CDR3 consists of 16 residues. The junction had 7 bases not matched to a gene; V was cut back by 5 bases and J by 0 bases.

The chain carries TRBV10-3 and TRBJ1-1; TRBD1 is a possible D gene (5 bases). Trimming left V 6 bases short and J 3 bases short, with 11 bases between. This CDR3 contains 13 residues. Germline CDR1 is ENHRY and CDR2 is SYGVKD. In nucleotides, the CDR3 is TGTGCCATCAGGGAGGGGTTGTACACTGAAGCTTTCTTT. Translated: CAIREGLYTEAFF.

This clonotype was detected only a few times. The V and J genes are TRBV7-6 and TRBJ2-5, with TRBD2 identical over 11 bases. This CDR3 has 21 amino acids. With V trimmed by 0 bases and J by 4 bases, 19 bases remained unmatched. Per germline, CDR1 SGHVS and CDR2 FNYEAQ. The chain's CDR3 is CASSLAWGASSTSGGRETQYF. The CDR3 DNA sequence: TGTGCCAGCAGCTTAGCGTGGGGTGCGTCCTCTACTAGCGGGGGCAGAGAGACCCAGTACTTC.

This clonotype has more than one count but fewer than ten. The CDR3 is CASSFQQGGSPLHF. CDR3 bases: TGTGCCAGCAGCTTTCAACAGGGTGGTTCACCCCTCCACTTT. The chain carries TRBV7-9 and TRBJ1-6, with D perhaps matching TRBD1 (6 bases). V lost 3 bases and J lost 9, with 12 bases in between. CDR1 and CDR2 from the germline V gene are SEHNR and FQNEAQ (reference sequence). The CDR3 is 14 residues long.

This rearrangement joins TRBV6-1 to TRBJ1-2; 12 bases are shared with TRBD1. V gave up 3 bases and J gave up 8 bases; unmatched junction bases: 7. Germline lookup yields CDR1 MNHNS and CDR2 SASEGT. This CDR3 spans 15 amino acids. The CDR3 bases are TGTGCCAGCAGTGACACCGGGACAGGGGGCCGAGGCTACACCTTC. Residues: CASSDTGTGGRGYTF.

The V gene is TRBV5-1, the J gene TRBJ1-2, with TRBD1 as a possible D gene (6 bases). Trimming removed 1 base from V and 5 bases from J, with 27 bases in between. From germline, CDR1 is SGHRS and CDR2 YFSETQ. The CDR3 covers 19 residues. This CDR3 reads CASSLSPEGRGLSDYGYTF. For the CDR3, the DNA is TGCGCCAGCAGCTTGAGTCCAGAGGGCAGGGGCCTCTCCGATTATGGCTACACCTTC.

The rearrangement uses TRBV10-2 and TRBJ1-3; TRBD1 might be the D (5 bases). The CDR3 length is 15 residues. CDR1 is WSHSY, CDR2 SAAADI, per germline. V lost 2 bases to trimming and J lost 0 bases, with 8 bases between them. The CDR3 DNA follows: TGCGCCAGCAGTGAGCGGGGGTTCTCTGGAAACACCATATATTTT. Its protein is CASSERGFSGNTIYF.

A word on this clonotype: This CDR3 is missing its conserved last phenylalanine or tryptophan, likely due to a read error. The rearrangement links TRBV5-1 to TRBJ2-1, with D perhaps matching TRBD1 (6 bases). CDR3 length equals 17 residues. CDR1 and CDR2 (germline): SGHRS, YFSETQ. Trimming cost V 0 bases and J 0 bases, with 13 bases left between them. CDR3: CASSLEGTRSSYNEQFS. DNA of the CDR3: TGCGCCAGCAGCTTGGAGGGGACACGTAGCTCCTACAATGAGCAGTTCTCC.